At least ten counts were recorded for the clone carrying this T cell receptor beta chain. This sample is drawn from a study of metastatic and nonmetastatic thyroid tumors. TCRdb called clones again from the PCR reads with MiXCR. The table lists about 32,000 clones, 7% to 8% of them singletons, with around two fifths in the top ten. All patients reached thyroid surgery having received no treatment beforehand. The CDR3 totals 12 residues. Deletions cut 5 bases from V and 3 bases from J, with 11 bases between. The germline CDR1 and CDR2 sequences are GTSNPN and SVGIG (reference sequence). The source material was blood. The J gene is TRBJ2-7, the V gene TRBV30; perhaps TRBD1 as D (5 bases). The source is a female donor with papillary thyroid cancer or a benign thyroid nodule (not recorded which). Some clones in this sample may be carry-over from other donors' samples. CDR3 loop: CAWGASVYEQYF. The CDR3 DNA reads as TGTGCCTGGGGGGCTTCCGTCTACGAGCAGTACTTC.